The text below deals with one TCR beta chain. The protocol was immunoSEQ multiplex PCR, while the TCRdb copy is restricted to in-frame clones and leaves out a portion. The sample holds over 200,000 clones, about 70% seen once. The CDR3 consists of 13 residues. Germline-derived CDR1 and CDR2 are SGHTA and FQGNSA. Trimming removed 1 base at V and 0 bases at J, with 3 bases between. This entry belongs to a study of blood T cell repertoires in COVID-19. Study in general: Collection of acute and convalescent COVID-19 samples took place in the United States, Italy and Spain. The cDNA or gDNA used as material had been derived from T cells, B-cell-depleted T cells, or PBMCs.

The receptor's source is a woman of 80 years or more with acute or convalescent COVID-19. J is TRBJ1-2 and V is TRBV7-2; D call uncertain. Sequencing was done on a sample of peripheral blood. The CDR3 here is CASSLVANYGYTF. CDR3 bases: TGTGCCAGCAGCTTAGTAGCTAACTATGGCTACACCTTC. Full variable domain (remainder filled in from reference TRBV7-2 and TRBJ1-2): GAGVSQSPSNKVTEKGKDVELRCDPISGHTALYWYRQSLGQGLEFLIYFQGNSAPDKSGLPSDRFSAERTGGSVSTLTIQRTQQEDSAVYLCASSLVANYGYTFGSGTRLTVV.